The rows below give T cell receptor beta chains drawn from one sample of a study of T cell repertoires in cytomegalovirus infection. MiXCR was run by TCRdb on the reads, yielding one entry per CDR3 protein. The sample holds tens of thousands of distinct CDR3 sequences, about 26% seen once. These receptors' targets are unknown. Sequenced here: CD8+ T cells from cultured PBMCs, sampled from culture after CMV antigen stimulation. The receptor source for this set is a human donor in good health (CMV status not recorded). Some clones in this sample may be carry-over from other donors' samples. Both conserved end residues are part of each CDR3. The order of the fields is J gene, V gene, clone size, D gene, CDR3 DNA, CDR3 protein. D genes are given only for firm matches. Where a row states a size, it is once, few, many or the class of an expanded clone; other rows omit it.

j_gene: TRBJ2-7; v_gene: TRBV20-1; abundance: .; d_gene: .; CDR3nt: TGCAGTGCTAGAGAGAATAGTATCGAGCAGTACTTC; CDR3aa: CSARENSIEQYF
j_gene: TRBJ2-7; v_gene: TRBV5-6; abundance: few; d_gene: .; CDR3nt: TGTGCCAGCAGCTTGGGACCGGCCTACGAGCAGTACTTC; CDR3aa: CASSLGPAYEQYF
j_gene: TRBJ2-3; v_gene: TRBV3-1; abundance: .; d_gene: TRBD2; CDR3nt: TGTGCCAGCAGCCCCGGGACTAGCGGTACTAGCACAGATACGCAGTATTTT; CDR3aa: CASSPGTSGTSTDTQYF
j_gene: TRBJ2-2; v_gene: TRBV7-9; abundance: .; d_gene: TRBD1; CDR3nt: TGTGCCAGCAGCAACAGGACAGGGTTAGCCGGGGAGCTGTTTTTT; CDR3aa: CASSNRTGLAGELFF
j_gene: TRBJ2-6; v_gene: TRBV12-3/TRBV12-4; abundance: .; d_gene: TRBD1; CDR3nt: TGTGCCGTTCGACAGGGATCTGGGGCCAACGTCCTGACTTTC; CDR3aa: CAVRQGSGANVLTF
j_gene: TRBJ1-1; v_gene: TRBV7-2; abundance: few; d_gene: TRBD1; CDR3nt: TGTGCCAGCAGCTTCCGACAGGGGTACACTGAAGCTTTCTTT; CDR3aa: CASSFRQGYTEAFF
j_gene: TRBJ2-4; v_gene: TRBV7-2; abundance: many; d_gene: TRBD2; CDR3nt: TGTGCCAGCAGCTTTCCCGGGACAGAGATTAGCGGGAGTGGAGTGAACATTCAGTACTTC; CDR3aa: CASSFPGTEISGSGVNIQYF
j_gene: TRBJ1-3; v_gene: TRBV20-1; abundance: many; d_gene: .; CDR3nt: TGCAGTGCTGGGGGCCTTCAGGGAAACACCATATATTTT; CDR3aa: CSAGGLQGNTIYF
j_gene: TRBJ2-7; v_gene: TRBV6-2/TRBV6-3; abundance: .; d_gene: TRBD2; CDR3nt: TGTGCCAGCAGTTACTCGATCCTAGCGGGAGACGAGCAGTACTTC; CDR3aa: CASSYSILAGDEQYF
j_gene: TRBJ1-6; v_gene: TRBV7-9; abundance: few; d_gene: .; CDR3nt: TGTGCCAGCACGGCGAATTCACCCCTCCACTTT; CDR3aa: CASTANSPLHF
j_gene: TRBJ2-7; v_gene: TRBV7-6; abundance: .; d_gene: TRBD2; CDR3nt: TGTGCCAGCAGCTTAGTAGCGGGAGAGAGCTCCTACGAGCAGTACTTC; CDR3aa: CASSLVAGESSYEQYF
j_gene: TRBJ2-2; v_gene: TRBV4-3; abundance: .; d_gene: TRBD1; CDR3nt: TGCGCCAGCAGCCAAGGGACAGGGGCCAACACCGGGGAGCTGTTTTTT; CDR3aa: CASSQGTGANTGELFF
j_gene: TRBJ1-6; v_gene: TRBV6-1; abundance: many; d_gene: .; CDR3nt: TGTGCCAGCCGATTCTGGGACCTAGCCGAAAATTCACCCCTCCACTTT; CDR3aa: CASRFWDLAENSPLHF
j_gene: TRBJ2-1; v_gene: TRBV12-3/TRBV12-4; abundance: .; d_gene: .; CDR3nt: TGTGCCAGCAGCCGGGGCAGAACCTACAATGAGCAGTTCTTC; CDR3aa: CASSRGRTYNEQFF
j_gene: TRBJ2-3; v_gene: TRBV9; abundance: few; d_gene: TRBD2; CDR3nt: TGTGCCAGCAGCGGAAGTGGCGGGGGGCCCACAGATACGCAGTATTTT; CDR3aa: CASSGSGGGPTDTQYF
j_gene: TRBJ2-1; v_gene: TRBV19; abundance: few; d_gene: TRBD2; CDR3nt: TGTGCCAGTAGTAACCTAGCGGGAGTAGGTTACAATGAGCAGTTCTTC; CDR3aa: CASSNLAGVGYNEQFF
j_gene: TRBJ1-1; v_gene: TRBV2; abundance: few; d_gene: .; CDR3nt: TGTGCCAGCAATTCCCCCCGGGGCGGCGATCCTGAAGCTTTCTTT; CDR3aa: CASNSPRGGDPEAFF
j_gene: TRBJ2-2; v_gene: TRBV5-4; abundance: .; d_gene: TRBD1; CDR3nt: TGTGCCAGCAGTTCTCTGGACAGGGAGGACACCGGGGAGCTGTTTTTT; CDR3aa: CASSSLDREDTGELFF
j_gene: TRBJ1-4; v_gene: TRBV7-9; abundance: .; d_gene: .; CDR3nt: TGTGCCAGCAGCTCAGGGGCAACTAATGAAAAACTGTTTTTT; CDR3aa: CASSSGATNEKLFF
j_gene: TRBJ2-5; v_gene: TRBV11-2; abundance: many; d_gene: .; CDR3nt: TGTGCCAGCAGCCCCCCCGCGGCGGGTAGCCAAGAGACCCAGTACTTC; CDR3aa: CASSPPAAGSQETQYF
j_gene: TRBJ2-7; v_gene: TRBV12-3/TRBV12-4; abundance: many; d_gene: .; CDR3nt: TGTGCCAGCAGTTTCGGAGCCTACGAGCAGTACTTC; CDR3aa: CASSFGAYEQYF
j_gene: TRBJ2-7; v_gene: TRBV12-3/TRBV12-4; abundance: .; d_gene: .; CDR3nt: TGTGCCAGCAGTTTTAATTCAGGCTACGAGCAGTACTTC; CDR3aa: CASSFNSGYEQYF
j_gene: TRBJ2-2; v_gene: TRBV18; abundance: once; d_gene: TRBD2; CDR3nt: TGTGCCAGCCGACAACCGGGACTAGCGGTCCACGCGAACACCGGGGAGCTGTTTTTT; CDR3aa: CASRQPGLAVHANTGELFF
j_gene: TRBJ2-3; v_gene: TRBV6-2/TRBV6-3; abundance: .; d_gene: .; CDR3nt: TGTGCCAGCAGAGCCGGGGCAGATACGCAGTATTTT; CDR3aa: CASRAGADTQYF